The 32 T cell receptor beta chains presented below share a single source sample, sequenced in a study of blood T cell repertoires in COVID-19. Assay: immunoSEQ multiplex PCR; the TCRdb copy retains only in-frame clones and omits some. The data contain approximately 290,000 clones, roughly 84% of them singletons. The sample comprised peripheral blood. These receptor sequences come from a human donor with COVID-19, enrolled during active disease. The donor label of this sample is uncertain.

The rearrangement uses TRBV12-3 or TRBV12-4 and TRBJ1-1, with D possibly TRBD1 on 6 matching bases. This CDR3 has 12 residues. V was pared by 6 bases and J by 7 bases, with 12 bases between. CDR3 in DNA: TGTGCCAGCAGCAGGGGTCTGGGTGAAGCTTTCTTT. This gives the protein CASSRGLGEAFF.

This chain uses TRBV3-1 (or the pseudogene TRBV3-2) with TRBJ1-4; D might be TRBD1 (5 bases). The CDR3 extends over 15 amino acids. The germline V gene has CDR1 LGHDT and CDR2 YNNKEL (reference sequence). With 5 bases removed from V and 4 bases from J, the gap between germline ends came to 14 bases. CDR3: CASSSQGGDNEKLFF. The CDR3 nucleotides read TGTGCCAGCAGCTCCCAAGGAGGGGATAATGAAAAACTGTTTTTT.

The rearrangement joins TRBV10-3 to TRBJ1-1, with no clear D. The CDR3 contains 13 residues. Germline CDR1 reads ENHRY; CDR2 reads SYGVKD. The V end was cut by 0 bases, the J end by 8 bases, with 10 bases between. CDR3 in DNA: TGTGCCATCAGTGAGTCGGCAGATTGGGAAGCTTTCTTT. Its protein is CAISESADWEAFF.

This clone was found a few times. V and J are TRBV30 and TRBJ2-2, with 7 bases matching TRBD2. This CDR3 spans 16 amino acids. Germline V lookup: CDR1 GTSNPN, CDR2 SVGIG (reference sequence). After removal of 4 bases from V and 6 bases from J, the junction contained 14 bases not matched to a gene. The CDR3: CAWTAGRQGSPGELFF. CDR3 bases: TGTGCCTGGACCGCCGGGAGGCAGGGATCCCCCGGGGAGCTGTTTTTT.

V and J are TRBV5-4 and TRBJ2-4; unclear D gene. Per germline, CDR1 SGHNT and CDR2 YYREEE (reference sequence). Trimming pared 3 bases from V and 6 bases from J, leaving 13 bases between. CDR3 size: 14 residues. CDR3 loop: CASSYWSSGNIQYF. CDR3 nucleotide sequence: TGTGCCAGCAGCTACTGGTCCTCGGGAAACATTCAGTACTTC.

The rearrangement joins TRBV7-2 to TRBJ1-1, with a possible D match to TRBD1 (5 bases). CDR3 length: 15 amino acids. Germline CDR1 reads SGHTA; CDR2 reads FQGNSA. V lost 1 base and J lost 5, with 14 bases in between. Written as DNA, the CDR3 is TGTGCCAGCAGCTTAGGTTGGCAGGGTAGGACTGAAGCTTTCTTT. This translates into CASSLGWQGRTEAFF.

This chain connects TRBV7-2 to TRBJ1-5; 7 bases fit TRBD1. The V gene's germline CDR1 is SGHTA and CDR2 FQGNSA. The trim removed 3 bases at V and 5 bases at J, leaving 4 bases unmatched. This CDR3 is 14 amino acids long. The CDR3 DNA follows: TGTGCCAGCAGCTTTGCAGGGGGTTATCAGCCCCAGCATTTT. It is translated as CASSFAGGYQPQHF. The variable domain in full, with the rest retrieved from reference TRBV7-2 and TRBJ1-5, is GAGVSQSPSNKVTEKGKDVELRCDPISGHTALYWYRQSLGQGLEFLIYFQGNSAPDKSGLPSDRFSAERTGGSVSTLTIQRTQQEDSAVYLCASSFAGGYQPQHFGDGTRLSIL.

V gene TRBV29-1 combines with J gene TRBJ2-3; 7 bases map to TRBD1. The CDR3 has 15 amino acids. Germline CDR1 is SQVTM and CDR2 is ANQGSEA. Trimming cost V 6 bases and J 0 bases; bases outside gene matches: 9. The CDR3 DNA follows: TGCAGCGTCCTTTGGGCAGGGGGTAGCACAGATACGCAGTATTTT. It specifies CSVLWAGGSTDTQYF.

The chain recombines TRBV7-9 with TRBJ2-3, with D maybe TRBD2 (7 bases). Germline V lookup: CDR1 SEHNR, CDR2 FQNEAQ (reference sequence). The CDR3 is made up of 16 amino acids. V shed 5 bases and J shed 0 bases, with 15 bases lying between them. CDR3 sequence (DNA): TGTGCCAGCAGCCGGGGGGCGGGGAGAAGCACAGATACGCAGTATTTT. Residues: CASSRGAGRSTDTQYF.

Concerning this clone itself: The sample holds other DNA sequences that translate to the same CDR3. The gene calls are TRBV5-1 and TRBJ2-1; tentatively, D is TRBD2 (6 bases). CDR1 and CDR2 from the germline V gene are SGHRS and YFSETQ. The CDR3 sequence is 15 residues long. Trimming left V 2 bases short and J 0 bases short, with 9 bases between. The CDR3 spells CASSLSGSSYNEQFF. For the CDR3, the DNA is TGCGCCAGCAGCTTAAGCGGGTCCTCCTACAATGAGCAGTTCTTC.

V and J are TRBV30 and TRBJ1-1; D call uncertain. There are 15 residues in the CDR3. Germline lookup yields CDR1 GTSNPN and CDR2 SVGIG (reference sequence). Trimming left V 0 bases short and J 6 bases short, with 17 bases between. CDR3 sequence (DNA): TGTGCCTGGAGTGTACCGAGGGTTTCGGGGTCTGAAGCTTTCTTT. Its protein is CAWSVPRVSGSEAFF.

V is TRBV7-2 and J is TRBJ1-1; D not certain. V lost 5 bases and J lost 4, with 11 bases in between. Germline lookup yields CDR1 SGHTA and CDR2 FQGNSA. CDR3 length: 13 residues. CDR3 coding DNA: TGTGCCAGCAGCCCAGTTACGGGCACTGAAGCTTTCTTT. Its translation: CASSPVTGTEAFF.

The chain has TRBV5-1 and TRBJ1-2; D is possibly TRBD1 (6 bases). CDR1 is SGHRS, CDR2 YFSETQ, per germline. V was pared by 0 bases and J by 6 bases, with 15 bases between. This CDR3 spans 15 amino acids. The CDR3 DNA follows: TGCGCCAGCAGCTTGGATGGCAGGGGATCCGATGGCTACACCTTC. This codes for CASSLDGRGSDGYTF.

The rearrangement links TRBV11-3 to TRBJ2-2; 8 bases line up with TRBD1. Germline CDR1 reads SGHNT; CDR2 reads YENEEA. The CDR3 has 16 residues. The V segment lost 5 bases and the J segment 1 base; nucleotides outside the gene matches: 6. The CDR3 bases are TGTGCCAGCAGCCGGACCGGGACAGGGAACACCGGGGAGCTGTTTTTT. Protein sequence: CASSRTGTGNTGELFF. Variable domain in full (rest from reference TRBV11-3 and TRBJ2-2): EAGVVQSPRYKIIEKKQPVAFWCNPISGHNTLYWYLQNLGQGPELLIRYENEEAVDDSQLPKDRFSAERLKGVDSTLKIQPAELGDSAVYLCASSRTGTGNTGELFFGEGSRLTVL.

This sequence joins TRBV5-1 and TRBJ2-7; 10 bases fit TRBD1. The junction had 4 bases not matched to a gene; V was cut back by 0 bases and J by 4 bases. Germline CDR1 SGHRS, CDR2 YFSETQ. The CDR3 consists of 15 residues. The CDR3 DNA is TGCGCCAGCAGCTTGGATGGGACAGGGGTTTACGAGCAGTACTTC. Protein product: CASSLDGTGVYEQYF.

The chain uses TRBV6-5 and TRBJ1-2, with D unclear. CDR1 and CDR2 (germline): MNHEY, SVGAGI. The V end was cut by 7 bases, the J end by 5 bases, with 20 bases between. This CDR3 comprises 15 residues. CDR3 loop: CASNSLRGAIYGYTF. DNA of the CDR3: TGTGCCAGCAACTCCTTGAGAGGAGCTATATATGGCTACACCTTC.

The J gene is TRBJ2-5, the V gene TRBV9; 8 positions agree with TRBD1. The CDR3 length is 19 residues. Germline CDR1 and CDR2: SGDLS and YYNGEE. J gave up 9 bases and V 3 bases, and 25 bases lay outside the gene matches. Written as DNA, the CDR3 is TGTGCCAGCAGCGCCGGACAGGGAAGTTCGTATACTTCTGCCGGGGCCCAGTACTTC. Its translation: CASSAGQGSSYTSAGAQYF. Full variable domain (remainder filled in from reference TRBV9 and TRBJ2-5): DSGVTQTPKHLITATGQRVTLRCSPRSGDLSVYWYQQSLDQGLQFLIQYYNGEERAKGNILERFSAQQFPDLHSELNLSSLELGDSALYFCASSAGQGSSYTSAGAQYFGPGTRLLVL.

This chain joins TRBV2 and TRBJ1-1, with TRBD1 matching 7 bases. The length of the CDR3 is 13 residues. The ends lost 6 bases at V and 7 bases at J; junction bases unmatched: 8. Germline V gene sequence: CDR1 SNHLY, CDR2 FYNNEI. In nucleotides, the CDR3 is TGTGCCAGCAGCGTTGAGGGGGACAGTGAAGCTTTCTTT. Protein: CASSVEGDSEAFF.

The J gene is TRBJ2-7, the V gene TRBV7-2; 7 bases are shared with TRBD1. This CDR3 region has 13 residues. V trimming: 6 bases; J trimming: 3 bases; junction bases outside the gene matches: 5. Germline V gene sequence: CDR1 SGHTA, CDR2 FQGNSA. CDR3 sequence (DNA): TGTGCCAGCAGACGGGACAGCAACTACGAGCAGTACTTC. It translates to CASRRDSNYEQYF.

V and J are TRBV28 and TRBJ1-1, with D uncertain. CDR3 size: 14 residues. V lost 3 bases and J lost 1, with 9 bases in between. Looked up from germline, CDR1 is MDHEN and CDR2 is SYDVKM. In DNA, the CDR3 is TGTGCCAGCAGTTTGGGCCGACCGAACACTGAAGCTTTCTTT. Translation gives CASSLGRPNTEAFF.

The chain has TRBV24-1 and TRBJ2-1; 7 bases are a match to TRBD2. The CDR3 spans 16 residues. Per germline, CDR1 KGHDR and CDR2 SFDVKD. Germline trimming cut 5 bases from V and 7 bases from J; bases unmatched to any gene: 13. In nucleotides, the CDR3 is TGTGCCACCAGTGGGGAGGGGCTCTTTATGTTGAATGAGCAGTTCTTC. This gives the protein CATSGEGLFMLNEQFF.

This clone was detected a few times. J is TRBJ1-2 and V is TRBV27, with 8 bases matching TRBD1. After removal of 5 bases from V and 2 bases from J, the junction contained 4 bases not matched to a gene. Looked up from germline, CDR1 is MNHEY and CDR2 is SMNVEV (reference sequence). The CDR3 is made up of 14 amino acids. The CDR3 DNA sequence: TGTGCCAGCAGTAGCAGGGGGCAGAACTATGGCTACACCTTC. Amino acid sequence: CASSSRGQNYGYTF.

The sample holds one count of this clone. The V call is TRBV6-5, the J call TRBJ1-1; 9 positions agree with TRBD1. The CDR3 covers 14 residues. J gave up 6 bases and V 4 bases, and 6 bases lay outside the gene matches. CDR1 and CDR2 (germline): MNHEY, SVGAGI. CDR3 loop: CASSFYRQGAEAFF. The CDR3 coding sequence is TGTGCCAGCAGTTTCTACCGACAGGGGGCTGAAGCTTTCTTT.

The chain recombines TRBV4-1 with TRBJ1-6, with TRBD1 identical over 9 bases. The CDR3 extends over 15 amino acids. Trimming cost V 4 bases and J 6 bases; bases outside gene matches: 4. Germline V CDR1 and CDR2: MGHRA, YSYEKL. CDR3 sequence (DNA): TGCGCCAGCAGCCCGGACAGGGGCGGTAATTCACCCCTCCACTTT. The encoded protein is CASSPDRGGNSPLHF.

The V and J genes are TRBV27 and TRBJ1-2; TRBD1 agrees at 8 bases. Germline CDR1 is MNHEY and CDR2 is SMNVEV (reference sequence). J was trimmed by 8 bases and V by 5 bases; bases with no gene match: 10. The CDR3 sequence is 14 residues long. The CDR3 bases are TGTGCCAGCAGTCCCGGACAGGGTTTAGGAGGCTACACCTTC. It codes for CASSPGQGLGGYTF.

The J gene is TRBJ1-2, the V gene TRBV4-3; tentatively, D is TRBD1 (6 bases). V lost 0 bases and J lost 8, with 10 bases in between. Germline V lookup: CDR1 LGHNA, CDR2 YSLEER. The CDR3 runs 13 residues. The CDR3 nucleotides read TGCGCCAGCAGCCAAGATAGAGGGGGAGGCTACACCTTC. As protein: CASSQDRGGGYTF.

V gene TRBV7-9 combines with J gene TRBJ1-5; no clear D gene. Germline V gives CDR1 SEHNR, CDR2 FQNEAQ (reference sequence). The CDR3 spans 12 residues. V lost 1 base to trimming and J lost 9 bases, with 7 bases between them. The CDR3 bases are TGTGCCAGCAGCTTAGACAGTAGGCCCCAGCATTTT. Its translation is CASSLDSRPQHF.

J is TRBJ1-2 and V is TRBV21-1; TRBD1, as called in the table, went unchecked against the DNA. TRBV21-1 is termed a pseudogene. This CDR3 contains 15 residues. CDR3 amino acids: CASGGFRGLSVGYTF. The DNA of the CDR3 is TGTGCCAGCGGGGGATTTAGGGGGCTATCGGTCGGCTACACCTTC.

This clone has only one observation. The V and J genes are TRBV5-1 and TRBJ2-5; 8 bases match TRBD2. The CDR3 runs 13 residues. Germline V CDR1 and CDR2: SGHRS, YFSETQ. The V gene end was trimmed by 2 bases and the J gene end by 7 bases; junction bases not matched to a gene: 4. CDR3 nucleotide sequence: TGCGCCAGCAGCTTCAGCGGGAGTGGGACCCAGTACTTC. Residues: CASSFSGSGTQYF.

This rearrangement joins TRBV2 to TRBJ2-7; the D is unclear. V dropped 4 bases and J dropped 4 bases, with 11 bases sitting between them. This CDR3 has 13 residues. Germline CDR1 and CDR2: SNHLY and FYNNEI. The CDR3 protein is CASSGADIYEQYF. CDR3 nucleotides: TGTGCCAGCAGTGGGGCAGACATTTACGAGCAGTACTTC.

The chain recombines TRBV18 with TRBJ1-2, with unresolved D. This CDR3 comprises 13 residues. V dropped 3 bases and J dropped 6 bases, with 11 bases sitting between them. Germline V CDR1 and CDR2: KGHSH, LQKENI. CDR3 region: CASSPRTRDGYTF. Written as DNA, the CDR3 is TGTGCCAGCTCACCTCGGACTCGCGATGGCTACACCTTC.

CDR3 sequence (DNA): TGCGCCAGCAGCTTGGGAGTCAGGGGGCCAAGTAATTCACCCCTCCACTTT. Translation: CASSLGVRGPSNSPLHF. The rearrangement joins TRBV5-1 to TRBJ1-6; 8 nucleotides line up with TRBD1. The CDR3 has 17 amino acids. CDR1 is SGHRS, CDR2 YFSETQ, per germline. V shed 0 bases and J 6 bases; nucleotides not matched to a gene: 8.